The clone carrying this T cell receptor beta chain was counted a few times. Other nucleotide sequences from this sample produce the same CDR3. The sample originates from a study of metastatic and nonmetastatic thyroid tumors. TCRdb reanalyzed the PCR reads with MiXCR. The table records over 30,000 clones, about 18% of them present only once. This CDR3 region has 11 residues. Germline V lookup: CDR1 MNHEY, CDR2 SVGEGT. Trimming pared 9 bases from V and 10 bases from J, leaving 13 bases between. Among the patients, none had received any treatment before thyroid surgery. This rearrangement joins TRBV6-2 or TRBV6-3 to TRBJ2-1, with D possibly matching TRBD1 (6 bases). Sequencing input: blood. The sequence came from a male donor with papillary thyroid cancer or a benign thyroid nodule (not recorded which). Some clones in this sample may be carry-over from other donors' samples. CDR3 protein: CARQQGYEQFF. The CDR3 DNA follows: TGTGCCAGACAACAGGGTTACGAGCAGTTCTTC.